This entry features one T cell receptor beta chain sequence. The data stem from a study of blood T cell repertoires in COVID-19. Across the whole study: COVID-19 samples collected from the United States, Italy and Spain covered acute and convalescent phases.

The germline V and J ends were trimmed by 4 bases and 2 bases, with 9 bases remaining between them. The germline V gene encodes CDR1 KGHSH and CDR2 LQKENI. This CDR3 spans 13 amino acids. Authors' processing steps: Amplification with reference gene primers provided the estimates of nucleated cell counts. Produced via immunoSEQ multiplex PCR; TCRdb's table is partial and in-frame only. V and J calls and clone size follow that table, whereas D and trimming were derived from the DNA. The sample includes roughly 260,000 clones, about 88% of them seen just once. The rearrangement links TRBV18 to TRBJ2-7; D remains unclear. The sequence was collected from a man aged 55 to 69 who had recovered from COVID-19. The sample was peripheral blood. DNA for the CDR3: TGTGCCAGCTCACACGAGGCAACCTACGAGCAGTACTTC. Protein sequence: CASSHEATYEQYF.